This TCR beta chain is from a study of cytomegalovirus exposure and HLA in healthy donors (dated by TCRdb to about 2017). Looking at the study overall: In an earlier analysis of roughly 590 of the donors, around 290 Gb of sequence data and 120 million or so unique TCR beta sequences from about 190 million T cells were reported. Across about 380 genotyped donors of the cohort, an average of roughly 230,000 unique TCR beta nucleotide sequences per donor were sequenced, and roughly 17% of those sequences were non-productive. Class I and class II HLA loci were covered by the typing at four-digit resolution. All discovery cohort repertoires had been generated on a single sequencing platform. The study was designed to test whether signatures of past pathogen exposure could be identified by cataloging public T cell receptors. An earlier analysis of 500 to 650 of the donors applied high-throughput TCR beta sequencing to assess whether each TCR beta V gene segment acted as functional or pseudogenic. About 300 gigabases of sequencing data and 70 million to 100 million unique TCR sequences were included in an early release covering about 700 HLA-typed donors. The study combined high-throughput TCR immunosequencing, statistical association of individual TCRs with disease status, and machine learning to predict cytomegalovirus infection status. Four or five DR-DQ haplotypes were handled as single units for association and clustering because linkage in the cohort was strong. A later analysis re-examined previously published TCR beta repertoires from around 670 donors and added high-resolution HLA genotyping to investigate patterns of TCR occurrence. Rather than drawing on any new phenotypic data, the later analysis identified candidate immune exposures from TCR beta sequences and the way those sequences occurred across donors. The number of typed donors differed by locus: about 629-640 for A, B, C, DRB1 and DQB1; 522 for DQA1; 606 for DPA1; and about 470 for DPB1. The study profiled the T cell repertoires of some 610 subjects by immunosequencing and related them to cytomegalovirus serostatus. Along with the approximately 620-subject first cohort, a separate validation cohort of over a hundred different subjects was used. Of the 398 genotyped donors, around 81% fell in the genetic ancestry cluster associated with self-reported Caucasian donors. Alongside the repertoire data, information on donor age, sex, ethnicity and CMV serostatus was compiled. A later genetic analysis used genome-wide SNP genotypes for about 60% of the roughly 700 donors, treating that subset as a discovery cohort.

With regard to this clone: Its antigen target is currently unknown. Nothing much larger sits one base from this clone, and base qualities are not available.

General study outcomes and caveats: In vitro tests confirmed that a few of the cytomegalovirus-associated TCR beta chains recognize cytomegalovirus antigens. A cluster of highly shared sequence variants was judged likely to be a technical artifact of the sequencing pipeline. Correlated functional status among segregating V segments might reflect linkage disequilibrium, but an unknown experimental factor could not be ruled out. A further reported finding was that TCR beta sequences accurately predicted the HLA-A and HLA-B alleles for most subjects in the first cohort. The classifier was reported to diagnose cytomegalovirus status with high specificity and sensitivity in both the original cohort and the validation cohort. Most CMV-associated TCR beta chains appeared to be HLA-restricted in a later analysis, and the HLA associations seemed to be driven largely by CMV exposure. A later genetic analysis associated a missense DCLRE1C variant with V-gene and J-gene trimming of TCR beta chains, and an independent cohort replicated the association. A total of some 180 TCR beta chains were listed by the study as associated with cytomegalovirus. Assigning TCR associations to individual alleles was difficult when HLA alleles, especially DR and DQ, strongly co-occurred. The cohort was sequenced for TCR beta chains only, and without alpha or paired-chain data the features that could be detected were limited. The authors suggested that the approach could potentially be generalized to other disease states and immunological phenotypes. Most TCR sequences were seen in very few donors, while some public TCRs were found in many individuals. Compared with equally common non-associated chains, HLA-associated TCR beta chains in a later analysis were more clonally expanded and had lower generation probabilities. The only immune exposure information available for the cohort was CMV serostatus. A later genetic analysis reported fewer N-insertions in productive TCRs among donors in an Asian-associated ancestry cluster than the roughly 640-donor mean. HLA typing was unavailable for some donors at each locus, so association tests used only the typed subset. The earlier analysis of approximately 540 of the donors excluded approximately 15 rarely observed V segments, including chromosome 9 orphons, because counts were too low. At a false discovery rate of 0.05, a later analysis linked some 17,000 TCR beta sequences to specific HLA alleles. Because the 87-base-pair reads could not distinguish some IMGT-functional V segments, including TRBV6-2 and TRBV6-3, those segments were excluded. In a later analysis, the rate of TCR association differed among HLA loci, with DRB1 alleles having the most associated TCRs and HLA-C alleles having the fewest. The presence/absence analyses assumed that sequencing depth was roughly uniform across donors, and that assumption may not be true. An earlier analysis of around 540 of the donors showed that most TCR beta V segments appeared in productive rearrangements either about 87% or about 30% of the time, which broadly matched IMGT annotations. In a later analysis, several top co-occurrence clusters were reported to appear linked to parvovirus B19, influenza, CMV and Epstein-Barr virus.

The cohort was made up of about 670 healthy bone marrow donors. At the time of sampling, all cohort members were nominally healthy, though unrecorded immune exposures were likely present. The donor was CMV seronegative and was included in the group of about 400 seronegative cohort members. Every donor gave a peripheral blood sample, and the peripheral blood mononuclear cells from that sample were used for TCR beta sequencing. Genomic DNA extraction from the blood cell samples was performed with the Qiagen DNeasy Blood Extraction Kit. Libraries were built with the immunoSEQ multiplex PCR assay. For the multiplex PCR, a mixture combining 60 forward primers for TCR Vbeta segments and 13 reverse primers for TCR Jbeta segments was used. The CDR3 region of rearranged TCR beta genes was amplified from genomic DNA with a multiplex PCR assay. On the Illumina HiSeq System, the amplified TCR beta libraries were sequenced as 87-base-pair reads. In the source study's methods: A later analysis counted tens of millions of unique TCR beta chains across the 550 to 750 repertoires, and about 10 million of these chains were shared by at least two donors. A nearest-neighbor algorithm error-corrected the raw reads and collapsed the reads into unique sequences, merging closely related sequences to remove PCR and sequencing errors. CDR3 sequences were aligned to IMGT reference sequences to assign V, D and J gene segments. Each retained sequence needed at least a six-nucleotide match to both a V gene segment and a J gene segment. A rearrangement was called productive if the CDR3 had no stop codons and remained in frame with V and J, and every other rearrangement was called non-productive. Following IMGT convention, CDR3 was defined as the stretch from the second conserved V-encoded cysteine to the conserved J-encoded phenylalanine. In an earlier analysis of some 550 of the donors, sequences lacking an unambiguous match to a single V gene segment were excluded. In an earlier analysis of a few hundred of the donors, V segments were called functional above 56.7% productive rearrangements and were called segregating when the between-donor standard deviation exceeded 5%. A statistical classification framework was built to diagnose cytomegalovirus status from the catalog of TCR beta chain sequences. In a later analysis, TCR nucleotide sequences were compared against IMGT/GENE-DB human TR gene sequences so that V and J genes could be assigned. A later analysis assigned CDR3 sequences and most-parsimonious VDJ recombination scenarios with the TCRdist pipeline. A later analysis defined each TCR beta chain by its CDR3 amino acid sequence plus V-gene family, and excluded reads lacking a unique V-gene family. A later analysis removed 550 to 650 highly shared, low-generation-probability nucleotide sequences to deal with suspected cross-contamination and a sequencing artifact. In a later analysis, a clonal expansion index was calculated for each public chain from normalized within-repertoire ranks of inferred template counts. A later analysis computed generation probabilities with a VDJ recombination model fitted to out-of-frame rearrangements, and checked the results against IGoR. In a later analysis, hypergeometric tests were used to score TCR-TCR, TCR-HLA and TCR-CMV co-occurrence, with a repertoire-size bias correction applied to TCR pairs. A later analysis estimated false discovery rates by permuting HLA or CMV assignments 20 times. A later analysis grouped co-occurring TCRs with DBSCAN, adding TCRdist sequence similarity when clustering within HLA-allele-positive subsets. For co-occurrence clustering, repertoires with fewer than 30,000 or more than 120,000 public chains were excluded, along with four or five repertoires with anomalous nucleotide sharing. Drawn from immuneACCESS, this table holds only the in-frame rearrangements with V and J called that TCRdb kept. Clones are partly lost; checked studies trace under half to an unresolved V gene and leave the rest unexplained. V, J and clone size reflect that table, while D and trimming were determined from the DNA. The sample contains roughly 180,000 clones, about 80% of them found a single time. The top ten hold 1.5% of the sample.

At the junction V is shortened by 2 bases and J by 4 bases; bases outside the gene matches: 10. Inclusive of the bounding cysteine and phenylalanine, the CDR3 is 17 residues long. CDR3 DNA only is kept here, 51 bases in frame from base 1. The germline V gene sets CDR1 to KGHSH and CDR2 to LQKENI. The V and J genes are TRBV18 and TRBJ2-2, with 7 bases aligning to TRBD1. The sequence came from a man aged 35 to 55 in good health and CMV-seronegative. Sequenced input: PBMCs. Here the CDR3 is given as CASSPGVPGQTTGELFF. The sequenced DNA: TGTGCCAGCTCACCAGGAGTTCCGGGACAGACCACCGGGGAGCTGTTTTTT.